This T cell receptor beta chain was recorded in a study of regulatory T cells in long-lasting Graves disease. Points from the study as a whole: Thyroid tissue went unstudied; only peripheral blood was examined. Lower TCR diversity characterized persistent Graves' patients relative to newly diagnosed patients.

The authors built TCR beta libraries using iRepertoire HTBI primers and Arm-PCR of CDR3 regions. One entry per CDR3 protein results from TCRdb running MiXCR on the multiplex PCR reads. There are about 620,000 distinct CDR3 sequences in the sample; roughly 15% occur only once, and approximately 20% lies in the top ten. Ten or more counts support this clonotype. Its specificity is not known. Germline V gene data show CDR1 as MNHNS and CDR2 as SASEGT. The CDR3 sequence is 13 residues long. V was trimmed by 6 bases and J by 5 bases, leaving 13 bases between them. Time point here: newly diagnosed GD, antithyroid drugs for less than 3 months. The TCR library was prepared using RNA isolated from PBMCs. The same data also contributed to another study, on T cells in Graves' hyperthyroidism and ophthalmopathy. That study reports: Investigators excluded patients with uncontrolled infection, other autoimmune disease, pregnancy or lactation.

The sample here was peripheral blood mononuclear cells (PBMCs), taken at new diagnosis, from a patient treated with antithyroid drugs. The sequence derives from a young woman with Graves disease. The chain couples TRBV6-1 to TRBJ1-1, with D unresolved. This CDR3 reads CASSVVGTTEAFF. Here the CDR3 DNA reads TGTGCCAGCAGCGTTGTAGGAACGACTGAAGCTTTCTTT.